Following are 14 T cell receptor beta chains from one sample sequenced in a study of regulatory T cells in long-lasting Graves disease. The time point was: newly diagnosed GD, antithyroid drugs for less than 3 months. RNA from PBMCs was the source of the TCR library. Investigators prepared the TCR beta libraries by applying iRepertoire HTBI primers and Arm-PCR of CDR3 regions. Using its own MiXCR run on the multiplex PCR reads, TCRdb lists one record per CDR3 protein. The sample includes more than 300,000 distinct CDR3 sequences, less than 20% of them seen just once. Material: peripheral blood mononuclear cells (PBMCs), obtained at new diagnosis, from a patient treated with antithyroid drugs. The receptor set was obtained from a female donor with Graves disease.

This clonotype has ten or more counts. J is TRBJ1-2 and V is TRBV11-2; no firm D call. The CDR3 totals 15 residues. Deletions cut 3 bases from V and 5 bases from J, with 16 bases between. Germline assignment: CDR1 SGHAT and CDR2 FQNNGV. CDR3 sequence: CASSLPGSRLYGYTF. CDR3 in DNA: TGTGCCAGCAGCTTGCCCGGGTCTCGGTTATATGGCTACACCTTC.

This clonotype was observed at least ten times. The CDR3 loop reads CSALRDRVSGNTIYF. DNA of the CDR3: TGCAGTGCCCTCCGGGACAGGGTTTCTGGAAACACCATATATTTT. The rearrangement links TRBV20-1 to TRBJ1-3; 9 nucleotides align to TRBD1. CDR3 length: 15 amino acids. The ends lost 6 bases at V and 1 base at J; junction bases unmatched: 7. Germline CDR1 and CDR2: DFQATT and SNEGSKA (reference sequence).

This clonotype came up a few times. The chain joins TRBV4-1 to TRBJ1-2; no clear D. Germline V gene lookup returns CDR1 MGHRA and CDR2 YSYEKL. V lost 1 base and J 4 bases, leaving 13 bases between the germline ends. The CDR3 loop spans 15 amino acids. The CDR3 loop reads CASSQVSPGAYGYTF. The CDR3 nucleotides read TGCGCCAGCAGCCAAGTCTCGCCGGGAGCCTATGGCTACACCTTC.

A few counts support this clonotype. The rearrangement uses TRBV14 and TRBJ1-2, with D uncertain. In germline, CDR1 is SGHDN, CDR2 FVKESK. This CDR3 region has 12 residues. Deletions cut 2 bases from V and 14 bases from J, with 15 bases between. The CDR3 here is CASSQSPSSGTF. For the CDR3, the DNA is TGTGCCAGCAGCCAAAGCCCCAGTTCCGGGACCTTC. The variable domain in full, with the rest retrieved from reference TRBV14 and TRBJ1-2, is EAGVTQFPSHSVIEKGQTVTLRCDPISGHDNLYWYRRVMGKEIKFLLHFVKESKQDESGMPNNRFLAERTGGTYSTLKVQPAELEDSGVYFCASSQSPSSGTFGSGTRLTVV.

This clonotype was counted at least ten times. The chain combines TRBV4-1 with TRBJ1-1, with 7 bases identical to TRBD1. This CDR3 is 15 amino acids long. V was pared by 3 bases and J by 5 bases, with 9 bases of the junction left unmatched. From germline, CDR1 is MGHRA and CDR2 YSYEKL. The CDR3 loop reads CASSHVRAGGTEAFF. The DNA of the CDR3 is TGCGCCAGCAGCCACGTCAGGGCAGGGGGAACTGAAGCTTTCTTT.

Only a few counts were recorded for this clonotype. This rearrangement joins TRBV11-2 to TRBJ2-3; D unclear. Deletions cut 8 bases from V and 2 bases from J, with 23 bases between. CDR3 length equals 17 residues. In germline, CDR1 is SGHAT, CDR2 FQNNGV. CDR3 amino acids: CASSHVPTVTNTDTQYF. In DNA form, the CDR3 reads TGTGCCAGCTCACACGTCCCGACTGTGACCAACACAGATACGCAGTATTTT.

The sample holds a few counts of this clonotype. In DNA form, the CDR3 reads TGTGCCACCAGCAGAGATTCCAGTGGCTACACCTTC. It translates to CATSRDSSGYTF. This rearrangement joins TRBV15 to TRBJ1-2; D remains unclear. The length of the CDR3 is 12 residues. The V gene's germline CDR1 is LNHNV and CDR2 YYDKDF (reference sequence). The V and J ends lost 0 bases and 7 bases respectively, with 6 bases between them.

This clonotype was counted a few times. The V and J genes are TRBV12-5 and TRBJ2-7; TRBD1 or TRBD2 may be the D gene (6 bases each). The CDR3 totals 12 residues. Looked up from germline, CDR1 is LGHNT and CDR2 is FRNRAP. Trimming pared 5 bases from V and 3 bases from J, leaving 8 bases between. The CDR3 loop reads CASGGGHYEQYF. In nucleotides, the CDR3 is TGTGCTAGTGGTGGGGGGCACTACGAGCAGTACTTC.

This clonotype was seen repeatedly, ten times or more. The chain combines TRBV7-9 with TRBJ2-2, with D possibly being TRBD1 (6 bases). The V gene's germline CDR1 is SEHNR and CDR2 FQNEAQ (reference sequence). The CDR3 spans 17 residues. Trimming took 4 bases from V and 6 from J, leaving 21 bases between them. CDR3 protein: CASSSGPGEYLAGELFF. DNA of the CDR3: TGTGCCAGCAGCTCGGGACCAGGGGAATATTTGGCCGGGGAGCTGTTTTTT.

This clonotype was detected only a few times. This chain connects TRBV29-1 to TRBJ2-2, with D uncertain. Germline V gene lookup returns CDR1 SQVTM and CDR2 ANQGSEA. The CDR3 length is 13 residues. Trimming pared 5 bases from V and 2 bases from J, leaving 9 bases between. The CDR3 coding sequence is TGCAGCGTTTTTGCTAGTAACACCGGGGAGCTGTTTTTT. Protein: CSVFASNTGELFF.

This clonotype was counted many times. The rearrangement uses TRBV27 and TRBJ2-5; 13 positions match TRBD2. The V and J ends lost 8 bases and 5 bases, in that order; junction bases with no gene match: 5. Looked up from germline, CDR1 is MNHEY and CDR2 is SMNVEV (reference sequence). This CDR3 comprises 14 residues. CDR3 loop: CASGPGLAGETQYF. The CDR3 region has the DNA TGTGCCAGCGGCCCGGGACTAGCGGGGGAGACCCAGTACTTC.

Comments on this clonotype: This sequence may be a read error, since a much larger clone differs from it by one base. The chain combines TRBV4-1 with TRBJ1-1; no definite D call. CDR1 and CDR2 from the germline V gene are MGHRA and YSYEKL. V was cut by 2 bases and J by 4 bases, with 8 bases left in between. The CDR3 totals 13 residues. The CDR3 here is CASSQWTGTEAFF. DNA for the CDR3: TGCGCCAGCAGCCAATGGACCGGCACTGAAGCTTTCTTT.

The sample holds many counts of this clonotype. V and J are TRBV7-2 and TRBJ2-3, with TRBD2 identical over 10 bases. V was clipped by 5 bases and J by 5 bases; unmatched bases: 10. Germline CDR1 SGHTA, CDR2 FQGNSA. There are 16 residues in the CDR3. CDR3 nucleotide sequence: TGTGCCAGCAGCCCCCCCAGCGGGAGGGCCGTAGATACGCAGTATTTT. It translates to CASSPPSGRAVDTQYF.

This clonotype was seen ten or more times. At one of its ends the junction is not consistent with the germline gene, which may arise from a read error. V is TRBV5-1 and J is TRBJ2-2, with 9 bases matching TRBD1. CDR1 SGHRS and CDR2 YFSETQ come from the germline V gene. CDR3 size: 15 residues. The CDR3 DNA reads TGTGCCAGCAGCTTAGGACAGGGGAGCACCGGGGAGCTGTTTTTT. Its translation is CASSLGQGSTGELFF.